A single TCR beta chain is shown here with its context. The data belong to a study of blood T cell repertoires in COVID-19. Original methodology: The authors estimated nucleated cell counts from reference gene primer amplification. This table comes from immunoSEQ multiplex PCR, and its TCRdb copy is limited to in-frame clones, with some not included. V and J calls and clone size are those listed in that table; D and trimming were worked out from the DNA. This table holds roughly 140,000 clones, roughly 85% found once. Losses at the gene ends were 2 bases for V and 10 bases for J; bases not matched to a gene: 6. The CDR3 sequence is 14 residues long. CDR1 is SGHRS and CDR2 is YFSETQ in the germline V gene.

V and J are TRBV5-1 and TRBJ2-1; 10 bases line up with TRBD2. The material sequenced was peripheral blood. This sequence was found in a man in his 70s with acute or convalescent COVID-19. CDR3 nucleotide sequence: TGCGCCAGCAGCTTCCTAGCGGGAGCGGGGGAGCAGTTCTTC. Translation: CASSFLAGAGEQFF.